The clone carrying this T cell receptor beta chain was detected a few times. Its antigen is currently unknown. The data stem from a study of response to subunit inactivated influenza vaccine. CDR1 SEHNR and CDR2 FQNEAQ come from the germline V gene (reference sequence). The junction had 5 bases not matched to a gene; V was cut back by 2 bases and J by 3 bases. The CDR3 runs 16 residues. General study findings and limits: There was a suggestion from the authors that each seasonal influenza vaccination recruits few new T cells.

TCRdb ran MiXCR on the RT-PCR reads and lists one entry per CDR3 protein. The sample comprises 700,000 to 900,000 distinct CDR3 sequences, over 20% of which are singletons, and approximately 10% rests with the top ten. Sample: PBMCs from blood, taken 5 days after vaccination. This clonotype was sampled from a man in his forties or fifties who received an inactivated influenza vaccine. The chain has TRBV7-9 and TRBJ2-1; 9 bases line up with TRBD2. Written as DNA, the CDR3 is TGTGCCAGCAGCTTAACAAGCGGGAGGAGCTACAATGAGCAGTTCTTC. This gives the protein CASSLTSGRSYNEQFF.